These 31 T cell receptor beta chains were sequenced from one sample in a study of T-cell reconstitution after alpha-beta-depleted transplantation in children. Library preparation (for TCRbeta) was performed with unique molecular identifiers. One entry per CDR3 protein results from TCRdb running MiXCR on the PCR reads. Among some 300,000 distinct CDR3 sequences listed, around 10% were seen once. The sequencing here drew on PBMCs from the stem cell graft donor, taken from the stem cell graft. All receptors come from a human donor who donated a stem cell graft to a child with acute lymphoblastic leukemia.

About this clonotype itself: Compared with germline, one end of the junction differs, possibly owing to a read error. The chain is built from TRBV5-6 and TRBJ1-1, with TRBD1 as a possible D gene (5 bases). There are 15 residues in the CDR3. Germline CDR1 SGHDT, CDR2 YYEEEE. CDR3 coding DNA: TGTGCCAGCAGCTTGCCGGGCAGGGTAGGGACTGAACCTTTCTTT. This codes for CASSLPGRVGTEPFF.

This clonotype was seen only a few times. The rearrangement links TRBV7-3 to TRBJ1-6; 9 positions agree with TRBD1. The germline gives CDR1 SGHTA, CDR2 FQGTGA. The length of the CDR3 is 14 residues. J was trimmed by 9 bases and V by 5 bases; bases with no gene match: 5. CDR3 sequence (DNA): TGTGCCAGCAGCCCCACAGGGGGCTCTTCACCCCTCCACTTT. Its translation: CASSPTGGSSPLHF. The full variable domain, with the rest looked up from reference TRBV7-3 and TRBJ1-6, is GAGVSQTPSNKVTEKGKYVELRCDPISGHTALYWYRQSLGQGPEFLIYFQGTGAADDSGLPNDRFFAVRPEGSVSTLKIQRTERGDSAVYLCASSPTGGSSPLHFGNGTRLTVT.

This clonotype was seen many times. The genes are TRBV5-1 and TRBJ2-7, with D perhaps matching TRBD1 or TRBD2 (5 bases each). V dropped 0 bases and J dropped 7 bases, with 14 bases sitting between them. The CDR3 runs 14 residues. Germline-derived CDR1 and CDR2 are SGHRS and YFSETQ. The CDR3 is CASSLGLQGEEQYF. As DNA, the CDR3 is TGCGCCAGCAGCTTGGGGTTGCAGGGAGAGGAGCAGTACTTC.

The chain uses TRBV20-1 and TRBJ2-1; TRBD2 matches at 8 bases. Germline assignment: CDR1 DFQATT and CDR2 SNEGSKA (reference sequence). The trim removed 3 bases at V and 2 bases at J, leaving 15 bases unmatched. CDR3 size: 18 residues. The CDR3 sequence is CSARTSDTPGSTYNEQFF. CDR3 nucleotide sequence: TGCAGTGCTAGGACTAGCGACACCCCCGGGTCTACCTACAATGAGCAGTTCTTC.

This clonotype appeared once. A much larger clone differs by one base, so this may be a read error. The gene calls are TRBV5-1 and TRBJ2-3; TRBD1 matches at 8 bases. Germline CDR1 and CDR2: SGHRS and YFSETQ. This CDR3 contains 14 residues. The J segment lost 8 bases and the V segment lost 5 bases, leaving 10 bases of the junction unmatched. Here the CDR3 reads CASSGDRGSATQYF. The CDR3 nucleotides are TGCGCCAGCAGTGGAGACAGGGGTTCAGCTACGCAGTATTTT.

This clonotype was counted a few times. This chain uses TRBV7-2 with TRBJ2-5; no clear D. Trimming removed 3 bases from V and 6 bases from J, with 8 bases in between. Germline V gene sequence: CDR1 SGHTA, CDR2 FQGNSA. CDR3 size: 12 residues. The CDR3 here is CASSLFEQTQYF. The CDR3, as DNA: TGTGCCAGCAGCTTGTTTGAGCAGACCCAGTACTTC. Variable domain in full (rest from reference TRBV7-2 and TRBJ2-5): GAGVSQSPSNKVTEKGKDVELRCDPISGHTALYWYRQSLGQGLEFLIYFQGNSAPDKSGLPSDRFSAERTGGSVSTLTIQRTQQEDSAVYLCASSLFEQTQYFGPGTRLLVL.

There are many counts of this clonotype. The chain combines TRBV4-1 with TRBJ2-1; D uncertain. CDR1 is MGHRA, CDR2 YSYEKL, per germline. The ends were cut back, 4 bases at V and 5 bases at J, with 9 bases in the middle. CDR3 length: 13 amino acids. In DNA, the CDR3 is TGCGCCAGCAGCCTTTCCCGAAACAATGAGCAGTTCTTC. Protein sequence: CASSLSRNNEQFF.

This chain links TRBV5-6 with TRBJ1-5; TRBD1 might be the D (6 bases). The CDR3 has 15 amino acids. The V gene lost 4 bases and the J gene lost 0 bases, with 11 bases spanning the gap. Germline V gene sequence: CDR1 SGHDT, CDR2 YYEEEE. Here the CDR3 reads CASSEGQHSNQPQHF. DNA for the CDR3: TGTGCCAGCAGCGAAGGACAGCATAGCAATCAGCCCCAGCATTTT. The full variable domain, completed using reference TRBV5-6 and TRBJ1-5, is DAGVTQSPTHLIKTRGQQVTLRCSPKSGHDTVSWYQQALGQGPQFIFQYYEEEERQRGNFPDRFSGHQFPNYSSELNVNALLLGDSALYLCASSEGQHSNQPQHFGDGTRLSIL.

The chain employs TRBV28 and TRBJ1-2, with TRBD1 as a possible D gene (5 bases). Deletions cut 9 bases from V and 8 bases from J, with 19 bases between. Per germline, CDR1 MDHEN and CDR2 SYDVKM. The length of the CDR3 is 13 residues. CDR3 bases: TGTGCCAGTTACTTCCGGGACCAAGAGGGCTACACCTTC. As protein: CASYFRDQEGYTF.

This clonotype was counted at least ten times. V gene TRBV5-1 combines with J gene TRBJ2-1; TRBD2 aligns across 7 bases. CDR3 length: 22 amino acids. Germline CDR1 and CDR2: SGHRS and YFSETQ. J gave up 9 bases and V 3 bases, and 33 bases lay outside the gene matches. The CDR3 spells CASSSRTLASGFGRGSSSEQFF. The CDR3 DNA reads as TGCGCCAGCAGCTCCCGAACCTTGGCTAGCGGTTTCGGGCGTGGATCAAGCAGTGAGCAGTTCTTC.

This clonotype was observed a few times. DNA for the CDR3: TGCGCCAGCAAAATGGGGGGGAACTATGGCTACACCTTC. Translation gives CASKMGGNYGYTF. The rearrangement joins TRBV10-2 to TRBJ1-2; D might be TRBD1 (5 bases). Germline CDR1 is WSHSY and CDR2 is SAAADI. The CDR3 has 13 residues. V was shortened by 7 bases and J by 2 bases, with 11 bases between the two germline ends.

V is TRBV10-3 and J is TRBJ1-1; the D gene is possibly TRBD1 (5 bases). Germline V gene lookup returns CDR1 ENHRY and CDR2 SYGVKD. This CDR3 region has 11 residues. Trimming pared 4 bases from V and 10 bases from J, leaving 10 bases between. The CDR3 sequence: CAISVGDGAFF. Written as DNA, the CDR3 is TGTGCCATCAGTGTTGGGGACGGAGCTTTCTTT.

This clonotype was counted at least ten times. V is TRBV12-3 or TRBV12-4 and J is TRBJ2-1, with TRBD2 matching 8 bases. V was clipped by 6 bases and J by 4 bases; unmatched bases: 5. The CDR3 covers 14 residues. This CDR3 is CASSPGLAYNEQFF. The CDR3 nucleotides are TGTGCCAGCAGCCCCGGACTAGCATACAATGAGCAGTTCTTC.

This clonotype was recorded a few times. CDR3 nucleotide sequence: TGCGCCAGCAGCCAATTAACCGGGACAGCATACGAGCAGTACTTC. Its translation: CASSQLTGTAYEQYF. The chain recombines TRBV4-1 with TRBJ2-7, with 7 bases identical to TRBD1. The CDR3 length is 15 residues. Unmatched junction bases numbered 8, after V lost 2 bases and J lost 4 bases. CDR1 and CDR2 from the germline V gene are MGHRA and YSYEKL.

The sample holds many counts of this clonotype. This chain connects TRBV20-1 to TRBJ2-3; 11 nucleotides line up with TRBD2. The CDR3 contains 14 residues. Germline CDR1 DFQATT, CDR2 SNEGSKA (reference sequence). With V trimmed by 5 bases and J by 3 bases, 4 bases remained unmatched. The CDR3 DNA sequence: TGCAGTGCTCGGACTAGCGGGTGGACAGATACGCAGTATTTT. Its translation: CSARTSGWTDTQYF.

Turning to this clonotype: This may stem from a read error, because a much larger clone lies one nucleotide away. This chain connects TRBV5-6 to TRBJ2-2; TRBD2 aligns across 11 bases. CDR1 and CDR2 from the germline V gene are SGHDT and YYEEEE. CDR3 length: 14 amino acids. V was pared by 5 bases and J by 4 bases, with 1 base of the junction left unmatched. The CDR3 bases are TGTGCCAGCAGAGGACTAGCGGGCACCGGGGAGCTGTTTTTT. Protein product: CASRGLAGTGELFF. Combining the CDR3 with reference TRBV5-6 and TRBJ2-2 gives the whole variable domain DAGVTQSPTHLIKTRGQQVTLRCSPKSGHDTVSWYQQALGQGPQFIFQYYEEEERQRGNFPDRFSGHQFPNYSSELNVNALLLGDSALYLCASRGLAGTGELFFGEGSRLTVL.

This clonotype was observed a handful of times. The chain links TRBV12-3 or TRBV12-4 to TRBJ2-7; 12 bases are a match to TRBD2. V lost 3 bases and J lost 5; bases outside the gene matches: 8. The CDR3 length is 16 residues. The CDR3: CASSFGLAGYGDEQYF. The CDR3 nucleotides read TGTGCCAGCAGTTTCGGACTAGCGGGATATGGTGACGAGCAGTACTTC.

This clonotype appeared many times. CDR3 nucleotide sequence: TGTGCCATAAATCAGGGACAGGGGGCAAGGGAGCAGTTCTTC. This translates into CAINQGQGAREQFF. This chain joins TRBV10-3 and TRBJ2-1; 12 bases are a match to TRBD1. Looked up from germline, CDR1 is ENHRY and CDR2 is SYGVKD. The CDR3 totals 14 residues. The V gene end was trimmed by 9 bases and the J gene end by 10 bases; junction bases not matched to a gene: 10.

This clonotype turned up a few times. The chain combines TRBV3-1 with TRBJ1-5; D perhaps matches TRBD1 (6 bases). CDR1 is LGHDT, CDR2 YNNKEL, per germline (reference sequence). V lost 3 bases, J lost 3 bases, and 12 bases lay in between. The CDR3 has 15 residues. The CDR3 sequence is CASSQNRDPNQPQHF. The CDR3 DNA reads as TGTGCCAGCAGCCAGAACAGGGACCCCAATCAGCCCCAGCATTTT. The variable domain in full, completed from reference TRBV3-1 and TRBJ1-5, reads DTAVSQTPKYLVTQMGNDKSIKCEQNLGHDTMYWYKQDSKKFLKIMFSYNNKELIINETVPNRFSPKSPDKAHLNLHINSLELGDSAVYFCASSQNRDPNQPQHFGDGTRLSIL.

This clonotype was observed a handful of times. The chain's CDR3 is CASSLRTSNSPLHF. The DNA for the CDR3 is TGTGCCAGCAGTCTAAGGACATCCAATTCACCCCTCCACTTT. The rearrangement joins TRBV12-3 or TRBV12-4 to TRBJ1-6; the D gene is possibly TRBD1 (5 bases). V was trimmed by 5 bases and J by 7 bases, leaving 12 bases between them. This CDR3 comprises 14 residues.

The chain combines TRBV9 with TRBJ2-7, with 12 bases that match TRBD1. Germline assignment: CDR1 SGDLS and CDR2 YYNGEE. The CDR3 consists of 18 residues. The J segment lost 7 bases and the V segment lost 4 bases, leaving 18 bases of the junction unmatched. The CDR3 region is CASSRASELGQGAREQYF. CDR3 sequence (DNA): TGTGCCAGCAGCCGAGCTAGCGAGCTGGGACAGGGGGCGCGGGAGCAGTACTTC. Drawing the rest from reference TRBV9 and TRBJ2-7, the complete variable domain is DSGVTQTPKHLITATGQRVTLRCSPRSGDLSVYWYQQSLDQGLQFLIQYYNGEERAKGNILERFSAQQFPDLHSELNLSSLELGDSALYFCASSRASELGQGAREQYFGPGTRLTVT.

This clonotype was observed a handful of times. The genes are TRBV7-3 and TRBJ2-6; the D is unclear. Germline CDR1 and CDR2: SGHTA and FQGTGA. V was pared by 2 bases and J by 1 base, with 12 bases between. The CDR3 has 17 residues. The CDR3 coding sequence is TGTGCCAGCAGCTTAGTAGGGTCACCATCTGGGGCCAACGTCCTGACTTTC. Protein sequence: CASSLVGSPSGANVLTF.

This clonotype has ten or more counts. In DNA, the CDR3 is TGTGCCAGCAGCTTACCCAACACAGGGGGCAATTCACCCCTCCACTTT. Its protein is CASSLPNTGGNSPLHF. The V and J genes are TRBV11-2 and TRBJ1-6, with 9 bases matching TRBD1. Germline CDR1 SGHAT, CDR2 FQNNGV. The CDR3 has 16 residues. With 2 bases clipped from V and 7 bases from J, the junction kept 6 bases outside the gene matches. The variable domain in full, with the rest retrieved from reference TRBV11-2 and TRBJ1-6, is EAGVAQSPRYKIIEKRQSVAFWCNPISGHATLYWYQQILGQGPKLLIQFQNNGVVDDSQLPKDRFSAERLKGVDSTLKIQPAKLEDSAVYLCASSLPNTGGNSPLHFGNGTRLTVT.

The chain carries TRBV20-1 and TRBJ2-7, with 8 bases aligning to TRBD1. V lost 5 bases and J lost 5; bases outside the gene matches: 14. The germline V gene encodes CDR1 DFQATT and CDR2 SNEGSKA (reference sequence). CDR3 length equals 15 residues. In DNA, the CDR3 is TGCAGTGCTGAAGGCTCGGACAGGGCAATGGACGAGCAGTACTTC. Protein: CSAEGSDRAMDEQYF.

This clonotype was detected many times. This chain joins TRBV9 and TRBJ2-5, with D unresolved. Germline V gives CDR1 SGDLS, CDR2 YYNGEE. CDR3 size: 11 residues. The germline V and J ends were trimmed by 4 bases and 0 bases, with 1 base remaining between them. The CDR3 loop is CASSNQETQYF. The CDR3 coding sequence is TGTGCCAGCAGCAACCAAGAGACCCAGTACTTC.

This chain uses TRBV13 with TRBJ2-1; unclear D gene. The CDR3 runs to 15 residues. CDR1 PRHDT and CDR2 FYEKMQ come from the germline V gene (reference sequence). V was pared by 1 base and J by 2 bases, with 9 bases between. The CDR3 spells CASSLVERPYNEQFF. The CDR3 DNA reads TGTGCCAGCAGCTTAGTAGAGAGACCCTACAATGAGCAGTTCTTC.

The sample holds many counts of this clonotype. CDR3 nucleotides: TGTGCCAGCAGCCTAAGTAGCGGGATCCGTGAGACCCAGTACTTC. It translates to CASSLSSGIRETQYF. The chain employs TRBV12-3 or TRBV12-4 and TRBJ2-5, with 8 bases that match TRBD2. With V trimmed by 6 bases and J by 5 bases, 11 bases remained unmatched. The CDR3 is 15 residues long.

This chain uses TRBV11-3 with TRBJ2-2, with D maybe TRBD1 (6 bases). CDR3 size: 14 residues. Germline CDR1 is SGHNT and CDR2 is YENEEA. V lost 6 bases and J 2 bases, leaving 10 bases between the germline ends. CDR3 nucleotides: TGTGCCAGCAGACAGGACAGAAACACCGGGGAGCTGTTTTTT. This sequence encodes CASRQDRNTGELFF.

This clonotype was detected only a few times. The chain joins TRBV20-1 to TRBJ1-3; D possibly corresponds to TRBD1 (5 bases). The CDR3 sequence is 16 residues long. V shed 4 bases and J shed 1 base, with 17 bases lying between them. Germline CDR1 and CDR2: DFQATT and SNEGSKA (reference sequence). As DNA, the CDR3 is TGCAGTGCTACACCCAGGACCCGGGGGTCTGGAAACACCATATATTTT. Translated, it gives CSATPRTRGSGNTIYF.

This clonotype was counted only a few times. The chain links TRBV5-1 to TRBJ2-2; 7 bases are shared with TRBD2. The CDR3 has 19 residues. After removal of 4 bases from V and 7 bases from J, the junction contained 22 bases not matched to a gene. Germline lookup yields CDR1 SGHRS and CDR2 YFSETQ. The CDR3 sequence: CASSRSRIWLAELVGELFF. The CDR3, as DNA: TGCGCCAGCAGCCGCTCTAGAATTTGGCTAGCGGAATTGGTCGGGGAGCTGTTTTTT.

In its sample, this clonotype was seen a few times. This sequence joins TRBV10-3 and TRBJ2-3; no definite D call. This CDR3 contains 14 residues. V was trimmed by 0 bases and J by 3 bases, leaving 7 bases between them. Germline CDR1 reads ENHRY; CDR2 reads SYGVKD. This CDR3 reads CAISESTPTDTQYF. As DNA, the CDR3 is TGTGCCATCAGTGAGTCGACCCCAACAGATACGCAGTATTTT.